This note documents a single TCR beta chain sequence. This receptor's antigen is unknown. No base quality information exists; no much larger clone differs at one position. The data derive from a study of cytomegalovirus exposure and HLA in healthy donors (dated 2017 in TCRdb). Background on the whole study: According to an earlier analysis of around 600 of the donors, 200 million or so T cells yielded roughly 110 million unique TCR beta sequences and about 300 Gb of sequence data. The aim of the study was to test whether cataloging public T cell receptors could identify signatures of past pathogen exposure. An early release that covered more than 550 HLA-typed donors contained about 300 gigabases of sequencing data and tens of millions of unique TCR sequences. High-throughput TCR immunosequencing, statistical association of individual TCRs with disease status, and machine learning were combined to predict cytomegalovirus infection status. Donor age, sex, ethnicity and CMV serostatus were collected together with the repertoire data. To decide whether each TCR beta V gene segment behaved as functional or pseudogenic, an earlier analysis of 587 of the donors relied on high-throughput TCR beta sequencing. Rather than using new phenotypic data, the later analysis identified candidate immune exposures from TCR beta sequences and from how often those sequences occurred across donors. Of the roughly 410 genotyped donors, less than 90% were placed in the genetic ancestry cluster associated with self-reported Caucasian donors. About five DR-DQ haplotypes were treated as single units for association and clustering because of strong linkage in the cohort. The study used immunosequencing to profile the T cell repertoires of more than 650 subjects and linked those repertoires to cytomegalovirus serostatus. Among 300 to 500 genotyped donors of the cohort, an average of roughly 230,000 unique TCR beta nucleotide sequences was sequenced per donor, of which 15% to 20% were non-productive. Every repertoire in the discovery cohort had been generated on one and the same sequencing platform. Typing coverage varied by locus: about 629-640 donors for A, B, C, DRB1 and DQB1; 522 for DQA1; more than 600 for DPA1; roughly 470 for DPB1. Class I and class II HLA loci were covered by the typing at four-digit resolution. Along with the approximately 650-subject first cohort, a separate validation cohort of 120 different subjects was used. Genome-wide SNP genotypes for about 65% of the roughly 670 donors were used in a later genetic analysis, which treated that subset as a discovery cohort. To study patterns of TCR occurrence, a later analysis re-analyzed previously published TCR beta repertoires from around 670 donors and added high-resolution HLA genotyping.

The cohort comprised 710 or so healthy bone marrow donors. Cohort members were all nominally healthy when sampled, although unrecorded immune exposures were likely present. The donor tested CMV seronegative, placing the donor among the approximately 360 seronegative members of the cohort. A peripheral blood sample was provided by each donor, and peripheral blood mononuclear cells were used for TCR beta sequencing. The Qiagen DNeasy Blood Extraction Kit was used to extract genomic DNA from the blood cell samples. Overall results and qualifications from the work: Because HLA typing was unavailable for some donors at each locus, only the typed subset was used in association tests. In a later analysis, TCR association rates were found to vary across HLA loci, with the most associated TCRs seen for DRB1 alleles and the fewest for HLA-C alleles. Presence/absence analyses assumed roughly uniform sequencing depth across donors, an assumption that may not hold. Specific HLA alleles were associated with 18,000 or so TCR beta sequences at a false discovery rate of 0.05 in a later analysis. The study listed approximately 150 TCR beta chains as associated with cytomegalovirus. Across donors, most TCR sequences were observed very rarely, whereas some public TCRs were present in many individuals. Linkage disequilibrium might explain the correlated functional status among segregating V segments, but an unknown experimental factor could not be excluded. CMV serostatus was the only immune exposure information available for the cohort. V-gene and J-gene trimming of TCR beta chains was associated with a missense DCLRE1C variant in a later genetic analysis, and the association was replicated in an independent cohort. A group of highly shared sequence variants was considered likely to be a technical artifact of the sequencing pipeline. Strong co-occurrence of HLA alleles, especially DR and DQ, made assigning TCR associations to individual alleles difficult. In a later analysis, HLA-associated TCR beta chains were found to be more clonally expanded and to have lower generation probabilities than equally common non-associated chains. A further reported finding was that TCR beta sequences accurately predicted the HLA-A and HLA-B alleles for most subjects in the first cohort. Compared with the roughly 700-donor mean, donors in an Asian-associated ancestry cluster had fewer N-insertions in productive TCRs, according to a later genetic analysis. The authors suggested that the approach could potentially be generalized to other disease states and immunological phenotypes. A few of the identified cytomegalovirus-associated TCR beta chains were confirmed in vitro to be specific for cytomegalovirus antigens. The earlier analysis of 587 of the donors excluded seventeen rarely observed V segments, including chromosome 9 orphons, because counts were too low. Some IMGT-functional V segments, including TRBV6-2 and TRBV6-3, could not be distinguished by the 87-base-pair reads and were therefore excluded. Cytomegalovirus status was reported to be diagnosed by the classifier with high specificity and sensitivity in both the original and validation cohorts. A later analysis reported that several top co-occurrence clusters appeared linked to parvovirus B19, influenza, CMV and Epstein-Barr virus. An earlier analysis of some 590 of the donors showed that most TCR beta V segments appeared in productive rearrangements either about 87% or about 30% of the time, which broadly matched IMGT annotations. According to a later analysis, most CMV-associated TCR beta chains appeared to be HLA-restricted, and the HLA associations seemed to be driven largely by CMV exposure. This cohort had only TCR beta chains sequenced, and the lack of alpha or paired-chain data limited which features could be detected.

Trimming takes 1 base off V and 4 bases off J; junction bases not matched to a gene: 2. As encoded in the germline V gene, CDR1 is LGHNA while CDR2 is YNFKEQ. Its CDR3 holds 16 amino acids, cysteine through phenylalanine. Only the CDR3 region is kept as DNA, spanning 48 bases read in frame from base 1. Library method: the immunoSEQ multiplex PCR assay. For the multiplex PCR, a mixture combining 60 forward primers for TCR Vbeta segments and 13 reverse primers for TCR Jbeta segments was used. The CDR3 region of rearranged TCR beta genes was amplified from genomic DNA by a multiplex PCR assay. The amplified TCR beta libraries were sequenced on the Illumina HiSeq System as 87-base-pair reads. Per the authors' processing: A later analysis tallied tens of millions of unique TCR beta chains across the 550 to 850 repertoires, and 10 million to 11 million of those chains were shared by two or more donors. Raw reads were error-corrected and collapsed into unique sequences with a nearest-neighbor algorithm that merged closely related sequences to remove PCR and sequencing errors. Alignment of CDR3 sequences to IMGT reference sequences was used to assign V, D and J gene segments. For a sequence to be retained, at least a six-nucleotide match to both a V gene segment and a J gene segment was required. A rearrangement counted as productive if the CDR3 had no stop codons and remained in frame with V and J, and every other rearrangement counted as non-productive. CDR3 was defined according to IMGT convention as the region running from the second conserved V-encoded cysteine to the conserved J-encoded phenylalanine. Sequences without an unambiguous match to a single V gene segment were excluded from the earlier analysis of a few hundred of the donors. In an earlier analysis of around 590 of the donors, a V segment was called functional when productive rearrangements were above 56.7%, and segregating when the standard deviation between donors exceeded 5%. A statistical classification framework was built for diagnosing cytomegalovirus status from the catalog of TCR beta chain sequences. A later analysis assigned V and J genes by comparing TCR nucleotide sequences with IMGT/GENE-DB human TR gene sequences. In a later analysis, CDR3 sequences and most-parsimonious VDJ recombination scenarios were assigned using the TCRdist pipeline. A later analysis defined each TCR beta chain by its CDR3 amino acid sequence plus V-gene family, and excluded reads lacking a unique V-gene family. As a way to deal with suspected cross-contamination and a sequencing artifact, a later analysis dropped 592 nucleotide sequences that were highly shared and had low generation probability. In a later analysis, a clonal expansion index was calculated for each public chain from normalized within-repertoire ranks of inferred template counts. In a later analysis, generation probabilities were computed using a VDJ recombination model fitted to out-of-frame rearrangements, and the results were checked against IGoR. In a later analysis, TCR-TCR, TCR-HLA and TCR-CMV co-occurrence was scored with hypergeometric tests, and a repertoire-size bias correction was applied to TCR pairs. A later analysis estimated false discovery rates by permuting HLA or CMV assignments 20 times. In a later analysis, co-occurring TCRs were grouped using DBSCAN, and TCRdist sequence similarity was added for clustering within HLA-allele-positive subsets. For co-occurrence clustering, repertoires with fewer than 30,000 or more than 120,000 public chains were excluded, along with 5 or 6 repertoires with anomalous nucleotide sharing. The table was pulled from immuneACCESS by TCRdb, which kept in-frame rearrangements only. Such tables lose some clones; where checked, under half of the loss comes from unresolved V genes, and the rest has no known cause. V and J calls and clone size are copied from that table; D and trimming were computed from the DNA. Here the sample has around 180,000 clones; approximately 81% occur a single time. 2.4% of the sample lies in the top ten.

This clonotype was sampled from a male donor in good health and CMV-seronegative. The chain joins TRBV4-2 to TRBJ2-3; TRBD2 aligns with 13 central bases. The sample was PBMCs. This receptor has the CDR3 CASSQGTSGGADTQYF. The bases are TGTGCCAGCAGCCAAGGGACTAGCGGGGGAGCAGATACGCAGTATTTT.